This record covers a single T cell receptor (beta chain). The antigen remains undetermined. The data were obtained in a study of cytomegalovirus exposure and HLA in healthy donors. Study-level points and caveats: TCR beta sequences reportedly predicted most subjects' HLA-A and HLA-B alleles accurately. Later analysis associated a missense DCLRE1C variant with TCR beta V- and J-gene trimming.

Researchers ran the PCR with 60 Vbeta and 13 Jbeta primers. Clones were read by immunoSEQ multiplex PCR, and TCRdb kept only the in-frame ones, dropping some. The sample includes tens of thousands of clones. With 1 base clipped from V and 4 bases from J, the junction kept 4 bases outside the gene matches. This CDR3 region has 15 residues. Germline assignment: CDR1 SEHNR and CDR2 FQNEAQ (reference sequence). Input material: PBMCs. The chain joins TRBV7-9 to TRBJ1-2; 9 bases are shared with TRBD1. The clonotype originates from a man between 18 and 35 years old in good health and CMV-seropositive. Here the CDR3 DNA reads TGTGCCAGCAGCTTAGACGGGACAGGGAGCTATGGCTACACCTTC. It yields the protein CASSLDGTGSYGYTF.